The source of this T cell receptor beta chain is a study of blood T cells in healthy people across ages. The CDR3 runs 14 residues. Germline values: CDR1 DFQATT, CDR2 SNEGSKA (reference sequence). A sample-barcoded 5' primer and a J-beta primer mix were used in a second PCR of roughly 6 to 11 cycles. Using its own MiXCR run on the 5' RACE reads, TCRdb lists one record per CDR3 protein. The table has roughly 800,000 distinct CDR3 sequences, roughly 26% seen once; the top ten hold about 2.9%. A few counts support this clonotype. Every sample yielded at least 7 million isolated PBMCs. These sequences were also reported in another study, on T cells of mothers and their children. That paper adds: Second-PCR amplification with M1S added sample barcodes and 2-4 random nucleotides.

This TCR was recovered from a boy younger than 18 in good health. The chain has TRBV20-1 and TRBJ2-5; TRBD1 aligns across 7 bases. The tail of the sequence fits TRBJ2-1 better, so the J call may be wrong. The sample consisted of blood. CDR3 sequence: CSATDRALYNEQFF. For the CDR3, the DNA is TGCAGTGCTACTGACAGGGCCCTATACAATGAGCAGTTCTTC.